This TCR beta chain was found in a study of CD8 T cell repertoires and HIV-1 epitope variants. Looking at the study overall: T cells were stimulated with Twenty-five Gag and Nef peptides separately. Controls included no peptide, Ebola AY9 epitope, and a CMV, EBV, flu pool.

The CDR3 sequence is 14 residues long. The germline V gene has CDR1 KGHSH and CDR2 LQKENI. The V gene lost 5 bases and the J gene lost 1 base, with 11 bases spanning the gap. Study outcomes and limitations: Nine or ten antigen-specific TCR beta clonotypes were found; more than five seemed cross-reactive to variants.

Comments on this clone: What it binds is not known.

TCR beta CDR3 was sequenced at survey depth on immunoSEQ. The assay was immunoSEQ multiplex PCR, and TCRdb's table has in-frame clones only and misses some. The data show about 4,000 clones, less than 75% seen once. Material for sequencing was cultured CD8+ T cells derived from PBMCs. This receptor was taken from a male donor with HIV. The rearrangement links TRBV18 to TRBJ1-1; D is uncertain. Here the CDR3 reads CASSSGVPNTEAFF. The CDR3 bases are TGTGCCAGCTCATCAGGAGTTCCGAACACTGAAGCTTTCTTT.